What follows is one TCR beta chain and its context. These data come from a study of CD8 T cells in Susac syndrome. The patients who served as multiple sclerosis controls were treatment-naive and had stable or active relapsing-remitting disease that fulfilled the revised McDonald criteria. In contrast to the negatively isolated CD8+ and CD4+ T cells, TEMRA cells were FACS-enriched. An amount of RNA that ranged from roughly 0.5 to 1 ug was reverse transcribed with random hexamers. Coverage of TCR beta CDR3 amplification by immunoSEQ multiplex PCR extended to 54 Vbeta and 13 Jbeta. TCRdb ran MiXCR on the immunoSEQ multiplex PCR reads and lists one entry per CDR3 protein. The sample yields 150,000 to 200,000 distinct CDR3 sequences, more than 90% seen once. The receptor's source is a human donor with multiple sclerosis. The material sequenced was CD4+ T cells from PBMCs.

Here the CDR3 reads CASSLLGSSSYEQYF. CDR3 DNA: TGTGCCAGCAGTTTACTGGGGAGTAGCTCCTACGAGCAGTACTTC. This chain connects TRBV28 to TRBJ2-7; possibly TRBD2 for D (5 bases). This CDR3 comprises 15 residues. Trimming left V 2 bases short and J 0 bases short, with 11 bases between. Germline CDR1 reads MDHEN; CDR2 reads SYDVKM.